This TCR beta chain emerged from a study of response to subunit inactivated influenza vaccine. Study observations and caveats: Only a handful of new T cells, the authors suggested, are recruited with each seasonal influenza vaccination.

The V and J ends lost 6 bases and 2 bases, in that order; junction bases with no gene match: 5. Germline V gene lookup returns CDR1 SNHLY and CDR2 FYNNEI. This CDR3 spans 14 amino acids. TCRdb recomputed calls from the RT-PCR reads with MiXCR, one row per CDR3 protein. The sample contains around 530,000 distinct CDR3 sequences, approximately 12% of which appear only once. Note on this clonotype: No antigen is known for it.

The chain is built from TRBV2 and TRBJ2-5; TRBD1 matches at 8 bases. The source material was PBMCs from blood, sampled on the day of vaccination. This clonotype originated in a man aged 45-60 years who received an inactivated influenza vaccine. DNA of the CDR3: TGTGCCAGCAGCGAGGGACAGGCTCAAGAGACCCAGTACTTC. It translates to CASSEGQAQETQYF.